What follows is one T cell receptor (beta chain) and its context. It has no known antigen specificity. Base quality data are lacking; no much larger clone is found one base away. This sample stems from a study of radiotherapy plus CTLA-4 blockade in lung cancer (dated by TCRdb to between 2017 and 2018). Describing the broader study: Among enrolled patients, 15% to 20% had an objective response and approximately 30% reached disease control. The paper as a whole reports these results and caveats: After treatment with radiotherapy and ipilimumab, TCR clones that came from tumors expanded in the peripheral blood. Increased serum interferon-beta after radiation, together with early dynamic changes in blood T cell clones, were reported to be the strongest predictors of response.

The library was made by the immunoSEQ multiplex PCR assay. The table was pulled from immuneACCESS by TCRdb, which kept in-frame rearrangements only. Such tables lose some clones; where checked, under half of the loss comes from unresolved V genes, and the rest has no known cause. The sample table lists approximately 52,000 clones, 75% to 85% of them with a count of one. The leading ten clones occupy 6.5% to 10% of the sample. According to the germline V gene (reference sequence), CDR1 reads SEHNR and CDR2 reads FQNEAQ. V and J are trimmed by 3 bases and 9 bases, and the gene matches miss 4 bases of the junction. The CDR3 holds 15 amino acids from the cysteine to the phenylalanine. Left in the record is the CDR3 DNA by itself, 45 bases read in frame from the first base. In this study, focal radiation therapy paired with CTLA-4 blockade (ipilimumab) was tested in patients who had chemo-refractory metastatic non-small-cell lung cancer.

Sample: peripheral blood, taken from a patient treated with radiotherapy plus ipilimumab. This chain joins TRBV7-9 to TRBJ2-1; 14 central bases correspond to TRBD2. The TCR sequence derives from a human donor with non-small cell lung cancer who had a complete response to radiotherapy plus ipilimumab. The encoded CDR3 is CASSLTSGREGEQFF. The DNA reads as follows: TGTGCCAGCAGCTTGACTAGCGGGAGGGAGGGTGAGCAGTTCTTC.